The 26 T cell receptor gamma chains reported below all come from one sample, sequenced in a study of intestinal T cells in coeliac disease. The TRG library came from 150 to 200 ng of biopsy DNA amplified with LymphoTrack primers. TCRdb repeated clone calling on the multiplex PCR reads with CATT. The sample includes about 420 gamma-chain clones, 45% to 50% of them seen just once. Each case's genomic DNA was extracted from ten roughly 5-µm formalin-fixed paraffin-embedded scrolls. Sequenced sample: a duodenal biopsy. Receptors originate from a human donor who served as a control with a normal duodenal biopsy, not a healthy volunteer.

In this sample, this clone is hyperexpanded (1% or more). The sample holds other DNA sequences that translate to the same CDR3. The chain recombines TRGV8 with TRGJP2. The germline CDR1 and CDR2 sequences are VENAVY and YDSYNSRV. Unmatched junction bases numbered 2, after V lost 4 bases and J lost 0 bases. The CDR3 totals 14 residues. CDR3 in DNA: TGTGCCACCTGGGACTATAGTAGTGATTGGATCAAGACGTTT. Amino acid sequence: CATWDYSSDWIKTF.

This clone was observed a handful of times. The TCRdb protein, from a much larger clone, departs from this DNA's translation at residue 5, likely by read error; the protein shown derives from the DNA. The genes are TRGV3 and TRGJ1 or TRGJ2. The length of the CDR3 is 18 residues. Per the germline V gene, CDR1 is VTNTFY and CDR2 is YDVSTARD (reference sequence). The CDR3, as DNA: TGTGCCACCTGGGGCAGGCAAAGGACTCGATCTGATTATTATAAGAAACTCTTT. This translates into CATWGRQRTRSDYYKKLF.

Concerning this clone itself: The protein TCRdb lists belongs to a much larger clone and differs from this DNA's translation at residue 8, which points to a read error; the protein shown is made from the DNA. CDR3 residues: CAAWDYNSWFKIF. The CDR3 coding sequence is TGTGCTGCGTGGGATTATAATAGTTGGTTCAAGATATTT. The J gene is TRGJP1, the V gene TRGV10. TRGV10 is designated an ORF whose function remains uncertain. V lost 8 bases, J lost 9 bases, and 10 bases stayed unmatched. The CDR3 totals 13 residues.

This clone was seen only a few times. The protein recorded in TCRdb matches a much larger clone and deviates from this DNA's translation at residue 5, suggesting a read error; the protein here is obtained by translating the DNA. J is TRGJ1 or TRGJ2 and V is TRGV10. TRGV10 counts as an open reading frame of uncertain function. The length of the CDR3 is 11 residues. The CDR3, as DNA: TGTGCTGCGTGGAATTATTATAAGAAGCTCTTT. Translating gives CAAWNYYKKLF.

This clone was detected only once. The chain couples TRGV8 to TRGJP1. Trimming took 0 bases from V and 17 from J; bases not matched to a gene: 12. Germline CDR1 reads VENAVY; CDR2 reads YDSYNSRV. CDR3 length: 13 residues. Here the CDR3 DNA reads TGTGCCACCTGGGATAGGCCGCTTGGTTCAAAGATATTT. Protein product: CATWDRPLGSKIF.

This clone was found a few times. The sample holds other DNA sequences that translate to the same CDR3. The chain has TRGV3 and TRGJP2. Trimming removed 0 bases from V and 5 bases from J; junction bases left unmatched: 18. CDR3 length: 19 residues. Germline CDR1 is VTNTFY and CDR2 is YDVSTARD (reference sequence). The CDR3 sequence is CATWDRPGLVTVSDWIKTF. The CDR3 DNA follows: TGTGCCACCTGGGACAGGCCCGGGTTGGTTACAGTGAGTGATTGGATCAAGACGTTT.

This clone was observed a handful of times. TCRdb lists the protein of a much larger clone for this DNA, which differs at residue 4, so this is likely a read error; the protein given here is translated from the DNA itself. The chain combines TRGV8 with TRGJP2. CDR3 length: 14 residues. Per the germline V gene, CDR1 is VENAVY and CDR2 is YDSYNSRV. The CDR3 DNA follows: TGTGCCACCCGGGACTATAGTAGTGATTGGATCAAGACGTTT. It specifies CATRDYSSDWIKTF.

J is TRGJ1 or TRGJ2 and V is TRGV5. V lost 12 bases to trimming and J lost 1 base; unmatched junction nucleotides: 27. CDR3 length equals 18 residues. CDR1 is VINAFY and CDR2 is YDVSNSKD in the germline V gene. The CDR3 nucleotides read TGTGCCTACCTGGGACAGGCCCCTATACTTCTAAATTATTATAAGAAACTCTTT. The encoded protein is CAYLGQAPILLNYYKKLF.

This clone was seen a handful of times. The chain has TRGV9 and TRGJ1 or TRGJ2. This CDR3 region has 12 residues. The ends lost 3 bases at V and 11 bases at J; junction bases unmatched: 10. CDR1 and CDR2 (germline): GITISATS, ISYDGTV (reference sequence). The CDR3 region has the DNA TGTGCCTTGTGGGAGTGTCGGGTGGAGAAACTCTTT. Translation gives CALWECRVEKLF.

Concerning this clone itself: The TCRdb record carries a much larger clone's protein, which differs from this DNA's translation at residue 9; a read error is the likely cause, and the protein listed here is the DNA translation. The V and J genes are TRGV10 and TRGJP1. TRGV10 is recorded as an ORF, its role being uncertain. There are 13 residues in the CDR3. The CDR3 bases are TGTGCTGCGTGGGATTATAATGGTCGGTTCAAGATATTT. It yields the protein CAAWDYNGRFKIF.

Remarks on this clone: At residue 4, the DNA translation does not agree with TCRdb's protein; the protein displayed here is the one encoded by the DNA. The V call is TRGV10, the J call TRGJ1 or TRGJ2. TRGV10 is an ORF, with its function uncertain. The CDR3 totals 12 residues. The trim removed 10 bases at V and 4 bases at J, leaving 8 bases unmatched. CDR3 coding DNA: TGTGCTGCGTTGGGATTATATTATAAGAAACTCTTT. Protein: CAALGLYYKKLF.

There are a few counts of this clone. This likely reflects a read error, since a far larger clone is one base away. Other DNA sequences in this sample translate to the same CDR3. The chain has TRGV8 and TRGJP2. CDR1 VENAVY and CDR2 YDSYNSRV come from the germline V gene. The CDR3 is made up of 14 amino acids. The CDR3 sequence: CATWDYSSDWIKTF. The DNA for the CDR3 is TGTGCGACCTGGGACTATAGTAGTGATTGGATCAAGACGTTT.

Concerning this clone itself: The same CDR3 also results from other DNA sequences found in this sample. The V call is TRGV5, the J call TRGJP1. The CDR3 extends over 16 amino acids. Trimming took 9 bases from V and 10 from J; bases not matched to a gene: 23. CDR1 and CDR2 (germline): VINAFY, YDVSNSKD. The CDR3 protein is CATVGQALGGSWFKIF. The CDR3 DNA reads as TGTGCCACCGTGGGACAGGCCTTGGGGGGCTCTTGGTTCAAGATATTT.

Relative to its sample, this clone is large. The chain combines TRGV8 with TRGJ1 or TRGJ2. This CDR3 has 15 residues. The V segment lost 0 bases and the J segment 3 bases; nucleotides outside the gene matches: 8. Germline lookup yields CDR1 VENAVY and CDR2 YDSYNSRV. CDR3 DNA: TGTGCCACCTGGGATAGGCCAGGGATTTATTATAAGAAACTCTTT. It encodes CATWDRPGIYYKKLF.

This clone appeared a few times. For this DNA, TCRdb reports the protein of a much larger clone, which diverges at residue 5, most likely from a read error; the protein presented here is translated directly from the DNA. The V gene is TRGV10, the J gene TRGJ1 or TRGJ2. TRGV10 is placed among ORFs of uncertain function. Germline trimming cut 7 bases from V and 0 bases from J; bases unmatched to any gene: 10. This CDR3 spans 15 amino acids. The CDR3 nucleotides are TGTGCTGCGTGGTATTATCCCCCGAATTATTATAAGAAACTCTTT. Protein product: CAAWYYPPNYYKKLF.

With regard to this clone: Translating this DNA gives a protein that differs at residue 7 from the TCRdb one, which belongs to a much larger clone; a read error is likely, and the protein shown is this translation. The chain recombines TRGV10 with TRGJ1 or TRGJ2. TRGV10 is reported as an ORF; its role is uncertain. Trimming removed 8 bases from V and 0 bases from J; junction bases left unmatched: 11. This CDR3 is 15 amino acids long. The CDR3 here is CAAWDYSPNYYKKLF. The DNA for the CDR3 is TGTGCTGCGTGGGATTATTCCCCGAATTATTATAAGAAACTCTTT.

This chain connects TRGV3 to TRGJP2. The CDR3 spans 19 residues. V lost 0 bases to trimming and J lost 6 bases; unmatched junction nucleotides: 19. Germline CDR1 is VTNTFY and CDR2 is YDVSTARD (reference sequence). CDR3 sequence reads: CATWDRPGLVTVCDWIKTF. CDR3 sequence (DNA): TGTGCCACCTGGGACAGGCCCGGGTTGGTTACAGTATGTGATTGGATCAAGACGTTT.

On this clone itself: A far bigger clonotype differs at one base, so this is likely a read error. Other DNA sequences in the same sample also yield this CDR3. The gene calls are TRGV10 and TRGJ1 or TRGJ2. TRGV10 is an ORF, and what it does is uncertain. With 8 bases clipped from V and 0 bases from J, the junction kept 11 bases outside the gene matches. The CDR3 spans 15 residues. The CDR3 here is CAAWDYPPNYYKKLF. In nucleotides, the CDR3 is TGTGCTGCGTGGGATTACCCCCCGAATTATTATAAGAAACTCTTT.

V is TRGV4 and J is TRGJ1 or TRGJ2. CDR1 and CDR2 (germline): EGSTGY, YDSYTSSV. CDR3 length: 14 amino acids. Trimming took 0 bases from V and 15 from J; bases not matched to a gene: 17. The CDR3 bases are TGTGCCACCTGGGATGGGCTTGATTGGCAGGGGAGACTCTTT. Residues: CATWDGLDWQGRLF.

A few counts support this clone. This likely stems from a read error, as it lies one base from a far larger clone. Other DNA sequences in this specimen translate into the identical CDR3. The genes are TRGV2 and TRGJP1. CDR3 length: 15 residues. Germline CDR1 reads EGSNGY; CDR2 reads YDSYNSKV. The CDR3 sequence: CATWDGHTTGWFKIF. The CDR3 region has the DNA TGTGCCACCTGGGACGGTCATACCACCGGTTGGTTCAAGATATTT.

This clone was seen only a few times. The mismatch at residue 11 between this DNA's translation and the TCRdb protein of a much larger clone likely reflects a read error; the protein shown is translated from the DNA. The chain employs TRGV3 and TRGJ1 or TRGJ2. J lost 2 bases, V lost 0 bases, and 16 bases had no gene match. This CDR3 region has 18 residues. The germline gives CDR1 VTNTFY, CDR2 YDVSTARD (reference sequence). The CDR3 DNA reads TGTGCCACCTGGGACAGGCAAAGGACTCGACCTGATTATTATAAGAAACTCTTT. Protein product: CATWDRQRTRPDYYKKLF.

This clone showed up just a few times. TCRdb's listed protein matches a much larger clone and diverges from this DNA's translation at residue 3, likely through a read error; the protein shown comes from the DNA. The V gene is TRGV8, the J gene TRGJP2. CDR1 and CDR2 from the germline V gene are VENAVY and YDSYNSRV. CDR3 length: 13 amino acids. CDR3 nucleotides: TGTGCCGCCTGGGCCTCTAGTGATTGGATCAAGACGTTT. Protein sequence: CAAWASSDWIKTF.

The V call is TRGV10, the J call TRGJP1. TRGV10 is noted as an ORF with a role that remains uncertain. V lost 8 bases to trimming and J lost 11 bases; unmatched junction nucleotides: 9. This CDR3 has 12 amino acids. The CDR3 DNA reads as TGTGCTGCGTGGGCCCTTTACTGGTTCAAGATATTT. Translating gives CAAWALYWFKIF.

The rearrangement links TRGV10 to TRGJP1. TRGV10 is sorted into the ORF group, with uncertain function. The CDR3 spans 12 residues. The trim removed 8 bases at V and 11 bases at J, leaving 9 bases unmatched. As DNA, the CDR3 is TGTGCTGCGTGGCCCTTTTACTGGTTCAAGATATTT. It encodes CAAWPFYWFKIF.

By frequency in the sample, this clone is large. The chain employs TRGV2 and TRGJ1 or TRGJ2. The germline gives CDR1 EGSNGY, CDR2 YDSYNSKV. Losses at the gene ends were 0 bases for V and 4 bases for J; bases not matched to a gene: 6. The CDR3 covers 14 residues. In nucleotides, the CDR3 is TGTGCCACCTGGGACGGGCAGGGCTATTATAAGAAACTCTTT. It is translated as CATWDGQGYYKKLF.

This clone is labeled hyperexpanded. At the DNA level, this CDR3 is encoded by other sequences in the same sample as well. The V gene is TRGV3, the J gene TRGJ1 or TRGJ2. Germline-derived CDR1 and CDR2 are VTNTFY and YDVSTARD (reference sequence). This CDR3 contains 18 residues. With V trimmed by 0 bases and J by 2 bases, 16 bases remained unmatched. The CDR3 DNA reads TGTGCCACCTGGGACAGGCAAAGGACTCGATCTGATTATTATAAGAAACTCTTT. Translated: CATWDRQRTRSDYYKKLF.